This passage covers 14 T cell receptor beta chains from one sample sequenced in a study of regulatory T cells in long-lasting Graves disease. iRepertoire HTBI primers and Arm-PCR of CDR3 regions built TCR beta libraries. MiXCR, run by TCRdb on the multiplex PCR reads, gives a single entry per CDR3 protein. The table lists more than 400,000 distinct CDR3 sequences, 15% to 20% of them singletons. Time point reported: newly diagnosed GD, antithyroid drugs for less than 3 months. Extracted PBMC RNA gave rise to the TCR library. This sample also appeared in a second study, on T cells in Graves' hyperthyroidism and ophthalmopathy.

Sequenced material: peripheral blood mononuclear cells (PBMCs), taken at new diagnosis, from a patient treated with antithyroid drugs. These receptors were collected from a man aged 40-50 years with Graves disease.

This clonotype was counted at least ten times. The V call is TRBV5-5, the J call TRBJ2-1; 8 bases line up with TRBD1. Germline V gene lookup returns CDR1 SGHKS and CDR2 YYEKEE (reference sequence). The CDR3 has 15 residues. V was pared by 1 base and J by 3 bases, with 3 bases of the junction left unmatched. CDR3: CASSLTGGSYNEQFF. The DNA of the CDR3 is TGTGCCAGCAGCTTGACAGGGGGAAGCTACAATGAGCAGTTCTTC.

The chain couples TRBV15 to TRBJ2-7, with TRBD2 as a possible D gene (6 bases). The CDR3 runs 14 residues. Looked up from germline, CDR1 is LNHNV and CDR2 is YYDKDF (reference sequence). Trimming took 1 base from V and 1 from J, leaving 8 bases between them. In DNA, the CDR3 is TGTGCCACCAGCAGAGCTGGGGGGTCCTACGAGCAGTACTTC. It encodes CATSRAGGSYEQYF.

This clonotype appeared many times. The CDR3 coding sequence is TGTGCCAGCAGTTGGGACAGAGGCACCGGGGAGCTGTTTTTT. It is translated as CASSWDRGTGELFF. The chain employs TRBV27 and TRBJ2-2; 7 nucleotides align to TRBD1. Germline V gene lookup returns CDR1 MNHEY and CDR2 SMNVEV (reference sequence). V dropped 4 bases and J dropped 4; count of bases not matched to a gene: 3. This CDR3 contains 14 residues.

The chain links TRBV6-1 to TRBJ1-1, with D possibly being TRBD1 (6 bases). This CDR3 is built from 14 residues. The germline gives CDR1 MNHNS, CDR2 SASEGT. Trimming shortened V by 7 bases and J by 1 base, and 13 bases separated the two germline ends. CDR3 residues: CASTQDRPNTEAFF. CDR3 in DNA: TGTGCCAGCACTCAAGACAGGCCGAACACTGAAGCTTTCTTT.

A note on this clonotype: This could be a read error, since a much larger clone is one nucleotide away. The chain employs TRBV27 and TRBJ2-2, with a tentative D call TRBD2 (5 bases). Germline CDR1 MNHEY, CDR2 SMNVEV (reference sequence). The CDR3 is 13 residues long. The CDR3 DNA follows: TGTGCCAGCAGTTTAAAAAGCACCGGGGAGCTGTCTTTT. This codes for CASSLKSTGELSF.

This clonotype was seen ten or more times. The V gene is TRBV20-1, the J gene TRBJ2-1; 8 nucleotides line up with TRBD1. CDR1 is DFQATT, CDR2 SNEGSKA, per germline (reference sequence). The CDR3 is 13 residues long. The junction had 7 bases not matched to a gene; V was cut back by 4 bases and J by 8 bases. CDR3 bases: TGCAGTGCTACCCCGGACAGGGTCGATGAGCAGTTCTTC. As protein: CSATPDRVDEQFF.

This clonotype was detected ten times or more. The chain couples TRBV12-3 or TRBV12-4 to TRBJ1-5; 9 nucleotides line up with TRBD1. CDR3 length: 15 amino acids. The V and J ends lost 6 bases and 5 bases, in that order; junction bases with no gene match: 8. The CDR3: CASRPNRGRDQPQHF. The CDR3 nucleotides read TGTGCCAGCAGACCAAACAGGGGGCGAGATCAGCCCCAGCATTTT.

This clonotype was detected many times. The rearrangement uses TRBV2 and TRBJ1-5, with D unclear. The germline V and J ends were trimmed by 2 bases and 6 bases, with 5 bases remaining between them. Germline CDR1 is SNHLY and CDR2 is FYNNEI. The CDR3 is 12 amino acids. The CDR3 loop is CASSERSQPQHF. CDR3 DNA: TGTGCCAGCAGTGAAAGGTCTCAGCCCCAGCATTTT.

This clonotype showed up many times. The V call is TRBV29-1, the J call TRBJ2-1; a weak D match, TRBD2 (6 bases). Germline CDR1 reads SQVTM; CDR2 reads ANQGSEA. This CDR3 is 13 amino acids long. Trimming took 3 bases from V and 2 from J, leaving 8 bases between them. The DNA of the CDR3 is TGCAGCGTTGAGGGCGGGACCTACAATGAGCAGTTCTTC. This translates into CSVEGGTYNEQFF.

V is TRBV4-2 and J is TRBJ2-2; a possible D gene is TRBD2 (6 bases). The ends were cut back, 2 bases at V and 2 bases at J, with 18 bases in the middle. Germline V gives CDR1 LGHNA, CDR2 YNFKEQ. This CDR3 has 18 residues. The CDR3 loop is CASSQPVGRSLNTGELFF. The CDR3 DNA reads TGTGCCAGCAGCCAACCTGTGGGGAGGTCCCTTAACACCGGGGAGCTGTTTTTT.

There are a few counts of this clonotype. V and J are TRBV15 and TRBJ2-7; tentative D call: TRBD2 (5 bases). The CDR3 sequence is 14 residues long. Germline V gene sequence: CDR1 LNHNV, CDR2 YYDKDF (reference sequence). V was cut by 0 bases and J by 1 base, with 7 bases left in between. The CDR3 sequence: CATSRDRGSYEQYF. In nucleotides, the CDR3 is TGTGCCACCAGCAGAGATCGGGGTTCCTACGAGCAGTACTTC.

This clonotype was found many times. The rearrangement links TRBV3-1 to TRBJ1-5; unclear D gene. Between the trimmed V and J ends, which lost 2 bases and 2 bases, there was a span of 7 bases. Germline loops: CDR1 LGHDT, CDR2 YNNKEL (reference sequence). This CDR3 comprises 14 residues. The CDR3 nucleotides read TGTGCCAGCAGCCAACCCGGAGGCAATCAGCCCCAGCATTTT. Its protein product is CASSQPGGNQPQHF.

This clonotype has only a few counts. This chain links TRBV7-9 with TRBJ2-7; D might be TRBD1 or TRBD2, each matching 5 bases. V was shortened by 7 bases and J by 0 bases, with 10 bases between the two germline ends. This CDR3 has 13 residues. Looked up from germline, CDR1 is SEHNR and CDR2 is FQNEAQ (reference sequence). The CDR3 is CASKAGSSYEQYF. The DNA of the CDR3 is TGTGCCAGCAAGGCAGGGAGCTCCTACGAGCAGTACTTC.

This chain joins TRBV19 and TRBJ1-6, with TRBD1 matching 7 bases. The V and J ends lost 4 bases and 7 bases, in that order; junction bases with no gene match: 4. This CDR3 has 14 residues. Germline CDR1 and CDR2: LNHDA and SQIVND (reference sequence). CDR3 in amino acids: CASSRGQTNSPLHF. CDR3 coding DNA: TGTGCCAGTAGTAGGGGACAGACGAATTCACCCCTCCACTTT.